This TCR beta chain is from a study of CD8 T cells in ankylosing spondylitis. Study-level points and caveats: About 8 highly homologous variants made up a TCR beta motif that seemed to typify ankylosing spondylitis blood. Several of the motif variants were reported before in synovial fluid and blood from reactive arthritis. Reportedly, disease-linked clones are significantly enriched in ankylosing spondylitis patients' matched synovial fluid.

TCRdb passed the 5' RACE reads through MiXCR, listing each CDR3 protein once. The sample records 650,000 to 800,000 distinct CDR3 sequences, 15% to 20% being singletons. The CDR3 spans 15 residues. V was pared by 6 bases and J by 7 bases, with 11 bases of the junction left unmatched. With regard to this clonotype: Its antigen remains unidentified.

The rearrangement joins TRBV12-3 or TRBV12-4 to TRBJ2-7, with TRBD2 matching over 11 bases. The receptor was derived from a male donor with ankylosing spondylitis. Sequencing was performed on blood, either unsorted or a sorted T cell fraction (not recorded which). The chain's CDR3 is CASSLSGRDVKEQYF. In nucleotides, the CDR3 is TGTGCCAGCAGCCTTAGCGGGAGGGACGTGAAGGAGCAGTACTTC.